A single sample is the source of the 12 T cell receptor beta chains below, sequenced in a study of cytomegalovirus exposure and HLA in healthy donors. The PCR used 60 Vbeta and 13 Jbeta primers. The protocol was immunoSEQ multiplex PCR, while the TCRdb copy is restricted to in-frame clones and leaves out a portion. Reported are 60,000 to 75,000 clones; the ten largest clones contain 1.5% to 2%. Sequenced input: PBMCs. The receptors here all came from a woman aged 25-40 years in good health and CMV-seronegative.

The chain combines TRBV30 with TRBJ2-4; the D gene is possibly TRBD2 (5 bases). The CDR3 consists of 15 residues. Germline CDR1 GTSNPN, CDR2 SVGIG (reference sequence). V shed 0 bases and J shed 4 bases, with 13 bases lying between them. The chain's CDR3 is CAWSVRGSTKNIQYF. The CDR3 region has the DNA TGTGCCTGGAGTGTACGAGGGTCTACTAAAAACATTCAGTACTTC.

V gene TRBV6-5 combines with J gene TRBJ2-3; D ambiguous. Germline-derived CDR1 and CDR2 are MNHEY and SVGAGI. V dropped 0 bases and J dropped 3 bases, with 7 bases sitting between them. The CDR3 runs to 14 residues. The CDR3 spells CASSYSVVTDTQYF. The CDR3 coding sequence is TGTGCCAGCAGTTACTCAGTAGTAACAGATACGCAGTATTTT.

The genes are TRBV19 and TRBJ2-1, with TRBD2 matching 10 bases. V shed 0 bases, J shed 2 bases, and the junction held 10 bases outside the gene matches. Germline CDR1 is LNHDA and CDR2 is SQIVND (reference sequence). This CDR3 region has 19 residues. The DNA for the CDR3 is TGTGCCAGTAGTATAGAGGGGACTAGCGTCGGGGGGACCTACAATGAGCAGTTCTTC. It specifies CASSIEGTSVGGTYNEQFF.

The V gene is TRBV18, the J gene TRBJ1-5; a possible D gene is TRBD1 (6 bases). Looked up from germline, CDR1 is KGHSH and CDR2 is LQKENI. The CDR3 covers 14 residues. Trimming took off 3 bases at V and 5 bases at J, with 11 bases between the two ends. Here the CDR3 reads CASSPSGADQPQHF. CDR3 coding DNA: TGTGCCAGCTCACCGTCAGGGGCCGATCAGCCCCAGCATTTT. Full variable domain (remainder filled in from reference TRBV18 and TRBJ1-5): NAGVMQNPRHLVRRRGQEARLRCSPMKGHSHVYWYRQLPEEGLKFMVYLQKENIIDESGMPKERFSAEFPKEGPSILRIQQVVRGDSAAYFCASSPSGADQPQHFGDGTRLSIL.

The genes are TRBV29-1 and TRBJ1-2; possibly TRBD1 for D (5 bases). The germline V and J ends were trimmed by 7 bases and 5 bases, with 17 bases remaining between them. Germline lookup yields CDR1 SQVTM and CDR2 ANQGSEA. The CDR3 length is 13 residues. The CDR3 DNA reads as TGCAGCGGGACACTACACACGGGTTATGGCTACACCTTC. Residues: CSGTLHTGYGYTF.

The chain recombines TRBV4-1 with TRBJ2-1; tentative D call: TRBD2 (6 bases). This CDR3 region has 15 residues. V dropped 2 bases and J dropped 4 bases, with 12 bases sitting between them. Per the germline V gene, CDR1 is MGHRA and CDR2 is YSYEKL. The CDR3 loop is CASSQTGTGYNEQFF. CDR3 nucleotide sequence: TGCGCCAGCAGCCAAACGGGGACTGGTTACAATGAGCAGTTCTTC.

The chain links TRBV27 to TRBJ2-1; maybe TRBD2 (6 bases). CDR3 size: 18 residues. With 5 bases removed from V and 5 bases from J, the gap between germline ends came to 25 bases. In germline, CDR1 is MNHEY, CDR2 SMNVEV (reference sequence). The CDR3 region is CASSQTGWRDWNHNEQFF. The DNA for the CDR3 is TGTGCCAGCAGTCAGACTGGGTGGCGGGACTGGAACCACAATGAGCAGTTCTTC.

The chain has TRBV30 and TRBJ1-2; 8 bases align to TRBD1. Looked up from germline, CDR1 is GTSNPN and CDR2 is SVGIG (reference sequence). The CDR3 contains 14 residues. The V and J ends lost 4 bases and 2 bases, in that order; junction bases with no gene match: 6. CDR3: CAWTRTGKNYGYTF. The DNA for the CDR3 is TGTGCCTGGACTCGGACAGGGAAAAACTATGGCTACACCTTC.

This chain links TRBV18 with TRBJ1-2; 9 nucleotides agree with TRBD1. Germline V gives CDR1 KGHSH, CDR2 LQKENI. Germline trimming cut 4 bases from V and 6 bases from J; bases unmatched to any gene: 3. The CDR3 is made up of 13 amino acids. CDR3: CASSLRTGDGYTF. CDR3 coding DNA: TGTGCCAGCTCACTCAGGACAGGGGATGGCTACACCTTC.

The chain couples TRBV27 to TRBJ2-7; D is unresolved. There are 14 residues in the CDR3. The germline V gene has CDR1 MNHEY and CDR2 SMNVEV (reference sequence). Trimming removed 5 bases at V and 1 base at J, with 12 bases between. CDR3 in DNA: TGTGCCAGCAGTCAACCACACGTGTCCTACGAGCAGTACTTC. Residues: CASSQPHVSYEQYF.

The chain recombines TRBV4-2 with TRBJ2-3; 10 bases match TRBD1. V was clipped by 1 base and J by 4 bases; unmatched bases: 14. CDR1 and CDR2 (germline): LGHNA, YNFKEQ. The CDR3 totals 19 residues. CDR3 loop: CASSQVGQGKGPGPDTQYF. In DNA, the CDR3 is TGTGCCAGCAGCCAAGTGGGACAGGGGAAGGGACCTGGCCCAGATACGCAGTATTTT.

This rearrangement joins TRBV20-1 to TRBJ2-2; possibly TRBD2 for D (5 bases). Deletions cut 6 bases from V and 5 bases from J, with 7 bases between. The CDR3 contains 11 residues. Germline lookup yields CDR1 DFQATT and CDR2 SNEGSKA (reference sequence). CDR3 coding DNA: TGCAGTGCCGGGATTACCGGGGAGCTGTTTTTT. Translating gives CSAGITGELFF.